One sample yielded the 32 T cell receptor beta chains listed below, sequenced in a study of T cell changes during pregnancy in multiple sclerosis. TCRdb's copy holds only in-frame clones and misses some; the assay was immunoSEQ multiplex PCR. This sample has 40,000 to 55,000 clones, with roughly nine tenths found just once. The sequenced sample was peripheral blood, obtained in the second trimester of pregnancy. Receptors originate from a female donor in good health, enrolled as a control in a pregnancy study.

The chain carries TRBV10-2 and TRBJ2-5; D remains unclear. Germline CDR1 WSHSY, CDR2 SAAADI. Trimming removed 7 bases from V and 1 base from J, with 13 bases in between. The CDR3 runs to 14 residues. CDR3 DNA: TGCGCCAGCAATCTACGAGAATCCCAAGAGACCCAGTACTTC. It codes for CASNLRESQETQYF.

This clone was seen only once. CDR3 sequence (DNA): TGCGCCAGCAGTGAACACCCCAACAATGAGCAGTTCTTC. As protein: CASSEHPNNEQFF. The chain carries TRBV10-1 and TRBJ2-1; the D is unclear. This CDR3 region has 13 residues. Per the germline V gene, CDR1 is WNHNN and CDR2 is SYGVQD (reference sequence). Trimming left V 3 bases short and J 5 bases short, with 8 bases between.

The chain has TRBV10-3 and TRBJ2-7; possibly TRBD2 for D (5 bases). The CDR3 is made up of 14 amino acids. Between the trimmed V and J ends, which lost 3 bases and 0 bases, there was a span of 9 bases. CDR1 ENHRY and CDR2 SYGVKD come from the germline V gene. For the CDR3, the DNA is TGTGCCATCAGTGACTCGGGATCCTCCTACGAGCAGTACTTC. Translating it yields CAISDSGSSYEQYF.

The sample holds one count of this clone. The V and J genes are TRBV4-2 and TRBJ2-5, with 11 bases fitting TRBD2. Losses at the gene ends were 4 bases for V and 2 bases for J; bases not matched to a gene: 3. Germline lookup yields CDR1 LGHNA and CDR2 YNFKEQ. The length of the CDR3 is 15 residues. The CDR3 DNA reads TGTGCCAGCAGCCCCGGGACTAGCGGTCAAGAGACCCAGTACTTC. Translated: CASSPGTSGQETQYF.

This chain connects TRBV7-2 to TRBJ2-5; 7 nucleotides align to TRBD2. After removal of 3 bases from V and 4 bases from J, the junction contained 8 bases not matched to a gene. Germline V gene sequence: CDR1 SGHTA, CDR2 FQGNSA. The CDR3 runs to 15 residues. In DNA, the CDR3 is TGTGCCAGCAGCTTGGGACGTATAGCGGGAGAGACCCAGTACTTC. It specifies CASSLGRIAGETQYF.

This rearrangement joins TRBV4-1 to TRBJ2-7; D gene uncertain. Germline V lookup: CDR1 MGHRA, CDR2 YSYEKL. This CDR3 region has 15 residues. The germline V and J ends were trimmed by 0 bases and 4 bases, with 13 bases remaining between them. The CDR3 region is CASSQDLASVYEQYF. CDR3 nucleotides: TGCGCCAGCAGCCAAGATCTCGCTAGTGTATACGAGCAGTACTTC.

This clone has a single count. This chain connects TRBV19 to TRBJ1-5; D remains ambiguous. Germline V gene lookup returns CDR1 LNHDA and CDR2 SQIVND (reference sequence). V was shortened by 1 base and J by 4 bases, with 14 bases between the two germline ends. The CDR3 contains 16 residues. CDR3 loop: CASSIGQRFLNQPQHF. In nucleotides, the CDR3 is TGTGCCAGTAGTATAGGGCAGCGATTCCTTAATCAGCCCCAGCATTTT.

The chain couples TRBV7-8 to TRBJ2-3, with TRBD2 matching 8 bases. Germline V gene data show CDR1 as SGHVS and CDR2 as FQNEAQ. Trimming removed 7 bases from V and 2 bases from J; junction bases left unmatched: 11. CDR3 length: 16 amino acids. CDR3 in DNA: TGTGCCAGCACCCCCTCCGGGGGGGCCTACACAGATACGCAGTATTTT. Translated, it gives CASTPSGGAYTDTQYF.

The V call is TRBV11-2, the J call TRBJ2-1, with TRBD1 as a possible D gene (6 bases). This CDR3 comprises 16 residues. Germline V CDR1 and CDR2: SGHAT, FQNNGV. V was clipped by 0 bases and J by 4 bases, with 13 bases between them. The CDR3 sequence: CASSLEDSDRYNEQFF. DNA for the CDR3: TGTGCCAGCAGCTTAGAAGACTCTGACAGGTACAATGAGCAGTTCTTC.

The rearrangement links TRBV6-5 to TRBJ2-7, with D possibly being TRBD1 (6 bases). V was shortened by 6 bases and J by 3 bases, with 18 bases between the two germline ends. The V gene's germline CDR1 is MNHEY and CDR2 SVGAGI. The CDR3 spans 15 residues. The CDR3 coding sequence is TGTGCCAGCAGCAGCACAGGGTCAAGTTTCTACGAGCAGTACTTC. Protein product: CASSSTGSSFYEQYF.

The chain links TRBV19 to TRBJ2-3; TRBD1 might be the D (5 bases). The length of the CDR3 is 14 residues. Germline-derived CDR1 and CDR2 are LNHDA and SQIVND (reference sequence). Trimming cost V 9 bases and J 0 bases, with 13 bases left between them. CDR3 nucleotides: TGTGCCAGCAGAGGACACCCTAGCACAGATACGCAGTATTTT. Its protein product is CASRGHPSTDTQYF.

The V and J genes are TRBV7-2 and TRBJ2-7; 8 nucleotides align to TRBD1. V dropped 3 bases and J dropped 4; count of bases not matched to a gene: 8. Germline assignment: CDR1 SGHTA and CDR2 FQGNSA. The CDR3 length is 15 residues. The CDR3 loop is CASSFFSDRAYEQYF. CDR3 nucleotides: TGTGCCAGCAGCTTCTTTTCGGACAGGGCATACGAGCAGTACTTC.

The CDR3 spells CASTQTGGQGEAFF. As DNA, the CDR3 is TGTGCCAGCACCCAAACAGGGGGTCAGGGTGAAGCTTTCTTT. The rearrangement uses TRBV9 and TRBJ1-1; 8 bases map to TRBD1. The CDR3 runs to 14 residues. V shed 6 bases and J 7 bases; nucleotides not matched to a gene: 11. Germline assignment: CDR1 SGDLS and CDR2 YYNGEE.

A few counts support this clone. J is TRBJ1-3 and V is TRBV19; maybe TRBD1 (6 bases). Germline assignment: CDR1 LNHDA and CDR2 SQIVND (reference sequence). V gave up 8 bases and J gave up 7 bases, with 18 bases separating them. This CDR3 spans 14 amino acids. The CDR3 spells CASLPPGQTNTIYF. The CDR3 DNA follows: TGTGCCAGTCTTCCCCCCGGACAGACGAACACCATATATTTT.

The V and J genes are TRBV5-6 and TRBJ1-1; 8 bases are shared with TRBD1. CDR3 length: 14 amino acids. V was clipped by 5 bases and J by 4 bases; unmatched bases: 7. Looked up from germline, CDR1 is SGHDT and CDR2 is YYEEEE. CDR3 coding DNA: TGTGCCAGCAGTTCCGGGACAGGAAGCACTGAAGCTTTCTTT. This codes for CASSSGTGSTEAFF.

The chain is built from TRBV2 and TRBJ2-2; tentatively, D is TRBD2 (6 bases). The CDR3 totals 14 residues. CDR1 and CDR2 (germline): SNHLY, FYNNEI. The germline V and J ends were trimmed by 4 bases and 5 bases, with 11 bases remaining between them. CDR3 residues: CASSVRRGTGELFF. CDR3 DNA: TGTGCCAGCAGTGTTCGCCGGGGGACCGGGGAGCTGTTTTTT.

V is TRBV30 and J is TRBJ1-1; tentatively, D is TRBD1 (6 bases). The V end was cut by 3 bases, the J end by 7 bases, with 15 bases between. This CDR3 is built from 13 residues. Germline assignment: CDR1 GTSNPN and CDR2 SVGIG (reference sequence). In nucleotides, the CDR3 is TGTGCCTGGAGCGGCTCGGGGGGCGGTGAAGCTTTCTTT. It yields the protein CAWSGSGGGEAFF.

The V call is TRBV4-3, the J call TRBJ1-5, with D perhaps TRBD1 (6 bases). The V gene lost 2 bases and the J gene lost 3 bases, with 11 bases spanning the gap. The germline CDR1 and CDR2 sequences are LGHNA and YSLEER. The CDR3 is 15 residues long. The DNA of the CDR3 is TGCGCCAGCAGCCAATTACAGGGTTCCAATCAGCCCCAGCATTTT. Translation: CASSQLQGSNQPQHF.

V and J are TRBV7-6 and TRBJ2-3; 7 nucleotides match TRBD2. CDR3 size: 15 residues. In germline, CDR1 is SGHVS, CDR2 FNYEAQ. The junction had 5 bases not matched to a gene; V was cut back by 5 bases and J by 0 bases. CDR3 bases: TGTGCCAGCAGCCCGGGACTACCAAGCACAGATACGCAGTATTTT. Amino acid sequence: CASSPGLPSTDTQYF.

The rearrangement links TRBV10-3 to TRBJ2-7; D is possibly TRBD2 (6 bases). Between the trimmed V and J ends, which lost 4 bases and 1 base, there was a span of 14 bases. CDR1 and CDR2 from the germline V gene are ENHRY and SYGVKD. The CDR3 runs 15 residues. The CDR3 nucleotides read TGTGCCATCAGTGGGGCCGGGACTTTGTCCTACGAGCAGTACTTC. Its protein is CAISGAGTLSYEQYF.

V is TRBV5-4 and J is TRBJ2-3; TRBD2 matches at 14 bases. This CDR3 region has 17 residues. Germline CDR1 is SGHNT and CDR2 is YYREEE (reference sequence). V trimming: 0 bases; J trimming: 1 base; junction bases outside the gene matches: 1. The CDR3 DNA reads TGTGCCAGCAGCTTGGGGGGACTAGCGGGAGGCACAGATACGCAGTATTTT. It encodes CASSLGGLAGGTDTQYF. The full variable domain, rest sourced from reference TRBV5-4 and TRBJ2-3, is ETGVTQSPTHLIKTRGQQVTLRCSSQSGHNTVSWYQQALGQGPQFIFQYYREEENGRGNFPPRFSGLQFPNYSSELNVNALELDDSALYLCASSLGGLAGGTDTQYFGPGTRLTVL.

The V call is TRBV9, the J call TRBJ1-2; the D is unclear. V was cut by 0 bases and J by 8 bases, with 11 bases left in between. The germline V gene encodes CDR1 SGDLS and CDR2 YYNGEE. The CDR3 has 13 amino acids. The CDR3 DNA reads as TGTGCCAGCAGCGTAGCCCCGGACTTAGGCTACACCTTC. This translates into CASSVAPDLGYTF.

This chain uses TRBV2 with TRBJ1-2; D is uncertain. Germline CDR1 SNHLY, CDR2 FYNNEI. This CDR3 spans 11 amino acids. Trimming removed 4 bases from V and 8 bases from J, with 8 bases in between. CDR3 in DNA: TGTGCCAGCAGTGTTGCTCGGGGCTACACCTTC. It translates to CASSVARGYTF.

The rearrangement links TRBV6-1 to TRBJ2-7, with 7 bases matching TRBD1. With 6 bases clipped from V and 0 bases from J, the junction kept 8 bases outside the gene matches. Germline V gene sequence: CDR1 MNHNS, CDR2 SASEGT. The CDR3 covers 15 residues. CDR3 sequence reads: CASRATGESSYEQYF. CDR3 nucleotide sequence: TGTGCCAGCAGAGCTACAGGGGAAAGCTCCTACGAGCAGTACTTC.

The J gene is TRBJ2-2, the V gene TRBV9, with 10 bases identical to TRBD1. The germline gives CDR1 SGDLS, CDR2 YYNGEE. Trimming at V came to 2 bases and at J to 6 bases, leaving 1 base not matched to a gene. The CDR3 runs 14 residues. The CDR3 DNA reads TGTGCCAGCAGCGTGACAGGGGGCGCCGGGGAGCTGTTTTTT. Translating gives CASSVTGGAGELFF.

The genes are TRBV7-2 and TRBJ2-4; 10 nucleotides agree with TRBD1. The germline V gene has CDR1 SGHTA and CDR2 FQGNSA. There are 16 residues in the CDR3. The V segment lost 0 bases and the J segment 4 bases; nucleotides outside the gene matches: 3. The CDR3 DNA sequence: TGTGCCAGCAGCTTAGCTGGGACAGGGGCAAAAAACATTCAGTACTTC. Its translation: CASSLAGTGAKNIQYF.

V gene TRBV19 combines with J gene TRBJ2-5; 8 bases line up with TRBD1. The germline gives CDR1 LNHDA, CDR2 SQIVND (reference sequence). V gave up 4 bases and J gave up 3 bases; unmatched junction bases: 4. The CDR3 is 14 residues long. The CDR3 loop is CASSTDRGKETQYF. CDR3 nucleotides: TGTGCCAGTAGTACCGACAGGGGTAAAGAGACCCAGTACTTC.

CDR3 protein: CASSWTRGETQYF. CDR3 nucleotide sequence: TGCGCCAGCAGCTGGACTAGGGGAGAGACCCAGTACTTC. The J gene is TRBJ2-5, the V gene TRBV5-1; the match to TRBD2 covers 7 bases. This CDR3 has 13 amino acids. The V segment lost 3 bases and the J segment 4 bases; nucleotides outside the gene matches: 3. Germline CDR1 reads SGHRS; CDR2 reads YFSETQ. Combining the CDR3 with reference TRBV5-1 and TRBJ2-5 gives the whole variable domain KAGVTQTPRYLIKTRGQQVTLSCSPISGHRSVSWYQQTPGQGLQFLFEYFSETQRNKGNFPGRFSGRQFSNSRSEMNVSTLELGDSALYLCASSWTRGETQYFGPGTRLLVL.

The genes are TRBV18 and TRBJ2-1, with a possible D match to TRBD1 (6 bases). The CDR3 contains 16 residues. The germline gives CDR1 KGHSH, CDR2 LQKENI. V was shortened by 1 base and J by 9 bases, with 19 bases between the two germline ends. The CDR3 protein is CASSPLSGPRGGEQFF. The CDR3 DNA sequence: TGTGCCAGCTCACCACTTTCCGGGCCCAGGGGTGGTGAGCAGTTCTTC.

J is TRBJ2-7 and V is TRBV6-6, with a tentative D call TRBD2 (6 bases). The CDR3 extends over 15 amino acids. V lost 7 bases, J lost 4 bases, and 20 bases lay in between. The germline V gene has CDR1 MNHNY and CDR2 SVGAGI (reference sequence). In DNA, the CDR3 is TGTGCCAGCACCCCCCCACCGGGACTTTGGTACGAGCAGTACTTC. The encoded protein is CASTPPPGLWYEQYF.

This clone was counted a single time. CDR3 amino acids: CASSEARYNEQFF. CDR3 bases: TGTGCCAGCAGTGAAGCCAGATACAATGAGCAGTTCTTC. The rearrangement links TRBV6-1 to TRBJ2-1; D unresolved. Looked up from germline, CDR1 is MNHNS and CDR2 is SASEGT. Trimming cost V 0 bases and J 4 bases, with 4 bases left between them. The CDR3 covers 13 residues.

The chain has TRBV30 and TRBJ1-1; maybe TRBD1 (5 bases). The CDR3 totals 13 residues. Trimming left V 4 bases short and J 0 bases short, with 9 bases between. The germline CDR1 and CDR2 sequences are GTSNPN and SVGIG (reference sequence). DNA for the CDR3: TGTGCCTGGAACGTAGGGGTGAACACTGAAGCTTTCTTT. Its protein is CAWNVGVNTEAFF.